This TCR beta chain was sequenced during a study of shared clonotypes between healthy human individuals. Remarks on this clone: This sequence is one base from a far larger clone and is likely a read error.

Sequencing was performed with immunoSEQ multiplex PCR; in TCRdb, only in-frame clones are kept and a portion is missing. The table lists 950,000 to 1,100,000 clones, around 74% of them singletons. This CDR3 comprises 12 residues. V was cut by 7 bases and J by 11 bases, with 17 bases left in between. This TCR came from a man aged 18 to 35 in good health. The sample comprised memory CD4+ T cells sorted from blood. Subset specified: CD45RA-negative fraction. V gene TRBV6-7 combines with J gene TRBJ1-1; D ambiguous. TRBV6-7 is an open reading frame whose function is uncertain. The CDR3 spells CASTSEKGTAFF. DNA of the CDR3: TGTGCCAGCACCTCGGAAAAGGGTACGGCTTTCTTT.